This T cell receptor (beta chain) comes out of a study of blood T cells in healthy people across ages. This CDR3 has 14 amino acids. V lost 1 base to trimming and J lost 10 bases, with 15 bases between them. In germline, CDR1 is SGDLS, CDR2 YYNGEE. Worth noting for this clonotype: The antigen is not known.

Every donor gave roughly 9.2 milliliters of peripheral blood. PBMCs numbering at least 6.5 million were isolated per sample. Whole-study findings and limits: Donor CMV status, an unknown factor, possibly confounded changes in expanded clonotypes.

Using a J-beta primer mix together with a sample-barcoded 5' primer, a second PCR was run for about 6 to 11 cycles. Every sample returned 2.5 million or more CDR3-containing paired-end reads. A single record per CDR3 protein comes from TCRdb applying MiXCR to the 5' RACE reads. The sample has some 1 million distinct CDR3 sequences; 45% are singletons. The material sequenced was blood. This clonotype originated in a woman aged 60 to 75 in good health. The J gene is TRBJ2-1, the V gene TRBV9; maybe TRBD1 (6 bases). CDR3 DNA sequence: TGTGCCAGCAGCGTACTTGGGACAAACGGAGAGCAGTTCTTC. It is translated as CASSVLGTNGEQFF.